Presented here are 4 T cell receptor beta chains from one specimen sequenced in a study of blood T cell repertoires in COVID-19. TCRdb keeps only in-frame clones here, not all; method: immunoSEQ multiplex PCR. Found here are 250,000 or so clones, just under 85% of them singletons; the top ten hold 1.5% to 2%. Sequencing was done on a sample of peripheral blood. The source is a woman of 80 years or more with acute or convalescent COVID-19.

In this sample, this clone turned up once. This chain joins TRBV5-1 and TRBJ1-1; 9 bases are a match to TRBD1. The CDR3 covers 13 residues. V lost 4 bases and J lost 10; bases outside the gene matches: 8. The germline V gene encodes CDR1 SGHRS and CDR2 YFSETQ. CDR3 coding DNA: TGCGCCAGCAGCCCAGGACAGGGGTACCGAGCTTTCTTT. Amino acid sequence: CASSPGQGYRAFF.

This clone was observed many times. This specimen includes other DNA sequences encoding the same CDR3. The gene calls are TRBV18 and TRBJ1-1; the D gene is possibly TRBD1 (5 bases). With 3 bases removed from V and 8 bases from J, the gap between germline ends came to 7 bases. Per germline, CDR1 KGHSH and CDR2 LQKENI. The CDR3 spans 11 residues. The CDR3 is CASSPDREAFF. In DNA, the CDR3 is TGTGCCAGCTCACCCGACAGAGAAGCTTTCTTT.

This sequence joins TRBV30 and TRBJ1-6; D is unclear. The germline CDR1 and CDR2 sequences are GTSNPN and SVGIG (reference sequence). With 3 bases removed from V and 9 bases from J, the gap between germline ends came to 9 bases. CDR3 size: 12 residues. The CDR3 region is CAWREGTSPLHF. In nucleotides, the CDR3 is TGTGCCTGGAGGGAGGGAACTTCACCCCTCCACTTT.

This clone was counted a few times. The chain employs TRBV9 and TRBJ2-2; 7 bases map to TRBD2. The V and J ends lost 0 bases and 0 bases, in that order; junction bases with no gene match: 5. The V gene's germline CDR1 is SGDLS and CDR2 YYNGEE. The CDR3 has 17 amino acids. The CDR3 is CASSVATGGPNTGELFF. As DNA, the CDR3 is TGTGCCAGCAGCGTAGCAACGGGAGGCCCGAACACCGGGGAGCTGTTTTTT. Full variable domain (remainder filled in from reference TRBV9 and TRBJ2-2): DSGVTQTPKHLITATGQRVTLRCSPRSGDLSVYWYQQSLDQGLQFLIQYYNGEERAKGNILERFSAQQFPDLHSELNLSSLELGDSALYFCASSVATGGPNTGELFFGEGSRLTVL.